This T cell receptor (beta chain) appears in the sequencing data of a study of PD-L1 blockade in urothelial cancer. About the research overall: It was at 3 weeks (second dose) and 6 weeks after treatment start that blood was analyzed. Counts from blood samples showed a median of 141,255 T cells.

Synthetic TCR analog templates were spiked into all PCRs individually. TCRdb keeps only in-frame clones here, not all; method: immunoSEQ multiplex PCR. The data contain about 45,000 clones, roughly 88% of them singletons. Time point noted: pretreatment peripheral blood. The V end was cut by 4 bases, the J end by 1 base, with 4 bases between. Germline CDR1 is SGHTA and CDR2 is FQGNSA. The CDR3 totals 12 residues. The clonotype originates from a donor over 35 with urothelial cancer. This specimen consisted of PBMCs, obtained around atezolizumab (anti-PD-L1) treatment. J is TRBJ1-1 and V is TRBV7-2; no clear D gene. CDR3 in DNA: TGTGCCAGCAGCTCGAGGAACACTGAAGCTTTCTTT. Translating gives CASSSRNTEAFF.